The 11 T cell receptor beta chains below were found in one sample sequenced in a study of beta chain features in type 1 diabetes. Every isolated RNA sample was fully reverse transcribed, so sequencing captured expressed TCRB transcripts. Sequencing was performed with immunoSEQ multiplex PCR; in TCRdb, only in-frame clones are kept and a portion is missing. There are about 16,000 clones in the sample; 55% occur only once, and around 0.48% lies in the top ten. Input material: stem cell memory CD4+ T cells from blood. Every receptor here comes from a young woman in good health.

This sequence joins TRBV7-3 and TRBJ1-1; D may be TRBD1 (5 bases). This CDR3 has 14 amino acids. V gave up 2 bases and J gave up 8 bases, with 15 bases separating them. The V gene's germline CDR1 is SGHTA and CDR2 FQGTGA. The CDR3 coding sequence is TGTGCCAGCAGCTTATTCTCAGGGAATGGGGAAGCTTTCTTT. It codes for CASSLFSGNGEAFF.

The chain uses TRBV18 and TRBJ1-3, with no clear D. Trimming removed 3 bases from V and 0 bases from J, with 9 bases in between. Germline assignment: CDR1 KGHSH and CDR2 LQKENI. The CDR3 loop spans 15 amino acids. Written as DNA, the CDR3 is TGTGCCAGCTCACCGTTAGAGGTCTCTGGAAACACCATATATTTT. Its protein is CASSPLEVSGNTIYF.

J is TRBJ2-5 and V is TRBV5-1; the D gene is possibly TRBD1 (6 bases). The J call could be wrong; TRBJ2-7 is a better fit for the DNA end. Germline V lookup: CDR1 SGHRS, CDR2 YFSETQ. The CDR3 is 15 residues long. The CDR3 DNA follows: TGCGCCAGCAGCTTGTTCGCGGCAGGGGATTACGAGCAGTACTTC. It codes for CASSLFAAGDYEQYF.

This clone appeared a few times. The J gene is TRBJ2-3, the V gene TRBV2, with 8 bases identical to TRBD2. V was clipped by 1 base and J by 5 bases; unmatched bases: 8. This CDR3 is 16 amino acids long. Germline CDR1 reads SNHLY; CDR2 reads FYNNEI. CDR3 coding DNA: TGTGCCAGCAGTGAAGACAGCGGGGGCGCTGGAGATACGCAGTATTTT. Protein product: CASSEDSGGAGDTQYF. Variable domain in full (rest from reference TRBV2 and TRBJ2-3): EPEVTQTPSHQVTQMGQEVILRCVPISNHLYFYWYRQILGQKVEFLVSFYNNEISEKSEIFDDQFSVERPDGSNFTLKIRSTKLEDSAMYFCASSEDSGGAGDTQYFGPGTRLTVL.

This chain connects TRBV6-5 to TRBJ2-7; 7 bases fit TRBD1. CDR3 size: 11 residues. V shed 8 bases, J shed 2 bases, and the junction held 0 bases outside the gene matches. Germline values: CDR1 MNHEY, CDR2 SVGAGI. The CDR3 DNA follows: TGTGCCAGCGGACAGGCCTACGAGCAGTACTTC. It yields the protein CASGQAYEQYF.

The CDR3 DNA reads as TGTGCCAGCAGTTTACTCCCAGGGGCCCGCACCGGGGAGCTGTTTTTT. Translation gives CASSLLPGARTGELFF. The genes are TRBV27 and TRBJ2-2; TRBD1 is a possible D gene (6 bases). With 2 bases removed from V and 4 bases from J, the gap between germline ends came to 14 bases. The germline gives CDR1 MNHEY, CDR2 SMNVEV (reference sequence). This CDR3 is 16 amino acids long.

The rearrangement uses TRBV29-1 and TRBJ2-1; 9 nucleotides align to TRBD2. Germline lookup yields CDR1 SQVTM and CDR2 ANQGSEA. The CDR3 sequence is 14 residues long. The ends lost 5 bases at V and 0 bases at J; junction bases unmatched: 2. The CDR3: CSVRREGSYNEQFF. DNA of the CDR3: TGCAGCGTTCGGCGGGAGGGCTCCTACAATGAGCAGTTCTTC.

This clone has more than one count but fewer than ten. The chain employs TRBV30 and TRBJ2-1, with TRBD2 matching 7 bases. Per the germline V gene, CDR1 is GTSNPN and CDR2 is SVGIG (reference sequence). J gave up 0 bases and V 1 base, and 9 bases lay outside the gene matches. This CDR3 contains 17 residues. The CDR3 DNA reads as TGTGCCTGGAGTGCTGGAAGTGGGACTAACTCCTACAATGAGCAGTTCTTC. Amino acid sequence: CAWSAGSGTNSYNEQFF. Full variable domain (outside the CDR3, taken from reference TRBV30 and TRBJ2-1): SQTIHQWPATLVQPVGSPLSLECTVEGTSNPNLYWYRQAAGRGLQLLFYSVGIGQISSEVPQNLSASRPQDRQFILSSKKLLLSDSGFYLCAWSAGSGTNSYNEQFFGPGTRLTVL.

Of note for this clone: This CDR3 is also generated by other DNA sequences in the sample. The rearrangement links TRBV6-1 to TRBJ2-7, with D possibly being TRBD1 (6 bases). V was clipped by 2 bases and J by 3 bases, with 8 bases between them. The V gene's germline CDR1 is MNHNS and CDR2 SASEGT. CDR3 length: 13 residues. The CDR3 sequence: CASSEQGSYEQYF. The CDR3 region has the DNA TGTGCCAGCAGTGAACAGGGGAGCTACGAGCAGTACTTC.

This clone came up once. The genes are TRBV13 and TRBJ1-1, with a possible D match to TRBD1 (5 bases). Germline lookup yields CDR1 PRHDT and CDR2 FYEKMQ (reference sequence). The CDR3 covers 15 residues. V was cut by 0 bases and J by 4 bases, with 12 bases left in between. CDR3 in DNA: TGTGCCAGCAGCTTAGGTTCAGGGCCCAGCACTGAAGCTTTCTTT. The encoded protein is CASSLGSGPSTEAFF.

This clone has more than one count but fewer than ten. Here the CDR3 DNA reads TGTGCCAGCAGTTACTCGATAGGAGTAGAGACCCAGTACTTC. Amino acid sequence: CASSYSIGVETQYF. This chain joins TRBV6-5 and TRBJ2-5; D uncertain. Trimming removed 0 bases at V and 4 bases at J, with 9 bases between. Germline values: CDR1 MNHEY, CDR2 SVGAGI. CDR3 size: 14 residues.